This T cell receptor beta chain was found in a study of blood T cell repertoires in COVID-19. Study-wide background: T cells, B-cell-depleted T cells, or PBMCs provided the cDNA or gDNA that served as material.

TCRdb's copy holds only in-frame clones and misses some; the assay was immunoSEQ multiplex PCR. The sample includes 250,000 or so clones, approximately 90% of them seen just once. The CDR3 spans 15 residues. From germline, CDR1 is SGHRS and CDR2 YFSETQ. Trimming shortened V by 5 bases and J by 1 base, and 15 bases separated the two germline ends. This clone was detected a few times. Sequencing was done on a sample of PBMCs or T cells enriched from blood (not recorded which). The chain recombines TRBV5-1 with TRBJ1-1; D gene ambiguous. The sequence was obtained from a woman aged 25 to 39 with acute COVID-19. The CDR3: CASRTLAGPNTEAFF. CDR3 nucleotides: TGCGCCAGCAGAACCCTCGCGGGCCCGAACACTGAAGCTTTCTTT.